This T cell receptor beta chain was sequenced in a study of blood T cell repertoires in COVID-19 (dated by TCRdb to 2020 to 2022). Concerning the study at large: Samples from collaborators originated in the United States, Italy and Spain and spanned both the acute and convalescent phases of COVID-19. The material from the prospective study consisted of cDNA or gDNA derived from T cells, B-cell-depleted T cells, or PBMCs. Deeply sampled blood TCRbeta repertoires from subjects exposed to, actively infected with, or recovered from COVID-19 were included in the dataset. The repertoires were released in a freely available public database intended as a resource for research on the immune response to SARS-CoV-2. Samples were obtained from the ongoing ImmuneRACE study (first 160 participants) and from 1,254 subjects provided by 6 global collaborators. The sample metadata nearly always contained a de-identified subject ID, COVID-19 status, age in years and sex. HLA class I and class II types, where available, came from metadata supplied by the sample provider rather than from assay-based typing. On the study overall, not on this receptor specifically: How much clinical and demographic metadata was included differed by source and by participant, and the metadata was provided uncurated.

A remark on this clone: Its antigen specificity is not known. It has no much larger one-base neighbor in the sample; base qualities were not kept.

Enrolling through a virtual design, the prospective study's participants ranged in age from about 18 to 89 years and lived across 24 United States geographic areas. Cohort assignment in the prospective study relied on participant-reported clinical history from a screening survey and a study questionnaire. Recovered participants in ImmuneRACE Cohort 3 were defined as having two consecutive negative NP/OP PCR tests, clearance from a healthcare professional, or resolution of symptoms. Mobile phlebotomists in the prospective study collected whole blood, serum and a nasopharyngeal or oropharyngeal swab from every participant. Prospective study participants could optionally give additional blood draws and questionnaires over an approximately 2-month period. Before DNA extraction, prospective study blood samples were shipped either frozen or at room temperature. TCRbeta CDR3 regions were amplified from genomic DNA by means of the immunoSEQ Assay, a bias-controlled multiplex PCR. The original pipeline was this. The number of nucleated cells in each sample was estimated by amplification of reference gene primers within the assay. To quantify the absolute abundance of each unique TCRbeta CDR3 rearrangement, sequence reads were collapsed and filtered. Productive Simpson clonality was computed per sample as the square root of Simpson's diversity index over productive rearrangements. Here the immuneACCESS table is served through TCRdb, limited to in-frame sequences with V and J called. Missing clones are a known gap in these copies; in checked studies unresolved V genes cover under half, and the rest lacks a known reason. Clone size and V and J calls were adopted from that table, with D and trimming inferred from the DNA. A total of roughly 150,000 clones appear in this sample, under 90% of them only once. The biggest ten clones account for more than 5.5% of the sample.

The V end loses 5 bases and the J end loses 7 bases, and a stretch of 15 bases separates them. The CDR3 covers 13 residues, taking in both the cysteine and the phenylalanine. The kept DNA is CDR3 alone, 39 bases in frame from the first base. From the germline V gene (reference sequence), CDR1 is SEHNR and CDR2 is FQNEAQ. Recombination connected TRBV7-9 to TRBJ2-7; there is no confident call for the D gene. The receptor was derived from a man aged 50 to 59 who had recovered from COVID-19. Sequencing used PBMCs or T cells enriched from blood (not recorded which). The CDR3 region reads CASSPMGIPEQYF. The base sequence is TGTGCCAGCAGCCCCATGGGCATACCAGAGCAGTACTTC.